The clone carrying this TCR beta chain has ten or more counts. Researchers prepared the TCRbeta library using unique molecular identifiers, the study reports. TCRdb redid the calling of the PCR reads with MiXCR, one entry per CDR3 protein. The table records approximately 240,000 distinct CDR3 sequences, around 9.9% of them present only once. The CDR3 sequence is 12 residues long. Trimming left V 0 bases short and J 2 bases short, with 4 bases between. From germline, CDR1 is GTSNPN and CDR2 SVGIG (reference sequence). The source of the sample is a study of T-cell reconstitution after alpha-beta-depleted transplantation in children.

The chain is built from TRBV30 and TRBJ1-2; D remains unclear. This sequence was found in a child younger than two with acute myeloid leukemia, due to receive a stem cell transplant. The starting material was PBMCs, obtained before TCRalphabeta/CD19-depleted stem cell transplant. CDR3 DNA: TGTGCCTGGAGTGTAACCAACTATGGCTACACCTTC. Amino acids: CAWSVTNYGYTF.